This T cell receptor (beta chain) originates from a study of cytomegalovirus exposure and HLA in healthy donors. This clone was seen a handful of times. PCR involved 60 Vbeta and 13 Jbeta primers. Here immunoSEQ multiplex PCR was the method, and the copy in TCRdb shows in-frame clones only, minus some. The repertoire holds around 230,000 clones, roughly 82% seen once, with roughly 5.5% in the top ten. Sequencing input: PBMCs. This receptor was obtained from a man aged 35 to 55 in good health and CMV-seropositive.

In nucleotides, the CDR3 is TGTGCCAGCAGCTCGGGAGGGCTCCACGAGCAGTACTTC. This gives the protein CASSSGGLHEQYF. J is TRBJ2-7 and V is TRBV27; 8 bases agree with TRBD2. CDR3 length: 13 residues. CDR1 MNHEY and CDR2 SMNVEV come from the germline V gene (reference sequence). Losses at the gene ends were 6 bases for V and 5 bases for J; bases not matched to a gene: 6.